The clone carrying this T cell receptor (beta chain) was counted a single time. Germline CDR1 MNHNY, CDR2 SVGAGI (reference sequence). V was trimmed by 6 bases and J by 13 bases, leaving 27 bases between them. The CDR3 runs to 16 residues. The data are from a study of cytomegalovirus exposure and HLA in healthy donors. TCRdb's copy holds only in-frame clones and misses some; the assay was immunoSEQ multiplex PCR. Of some 290,000 clones detected, over 75% appear once; the ten largest clones hold around 0.88%. The chain combines TRBV6-6 with TRBJ1-4, with a weak D call TRBD1 (6 bases). Sequencing was done on a sample of PBMCs. The sequence derives from a man aged 25 to 45 in good health and CMV-seronegative. For the CDR3, the DNA is TGTGCCAGCAGCCAAGTTTCACAGGGAGCCCTGAAGAGACTGTTTTTT. This gives the protein CASSQVSQGALKRLFF.